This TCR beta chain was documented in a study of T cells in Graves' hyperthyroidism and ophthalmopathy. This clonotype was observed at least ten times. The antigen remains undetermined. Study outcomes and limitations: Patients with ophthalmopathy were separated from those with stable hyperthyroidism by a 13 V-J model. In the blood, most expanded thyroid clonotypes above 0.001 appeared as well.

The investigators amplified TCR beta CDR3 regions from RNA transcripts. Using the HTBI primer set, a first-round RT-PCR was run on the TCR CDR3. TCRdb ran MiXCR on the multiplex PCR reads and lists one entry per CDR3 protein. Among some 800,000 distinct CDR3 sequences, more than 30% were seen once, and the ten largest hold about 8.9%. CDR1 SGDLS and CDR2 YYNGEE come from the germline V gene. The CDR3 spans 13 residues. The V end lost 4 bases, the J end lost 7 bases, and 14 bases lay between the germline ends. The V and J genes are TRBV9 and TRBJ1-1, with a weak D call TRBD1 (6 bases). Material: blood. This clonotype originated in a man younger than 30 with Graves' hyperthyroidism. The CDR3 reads CASSPGVADEAFF. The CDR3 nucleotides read TGTGCCAGCAGCCCAGGGGTGGCGGATGAAGCTTTCTTT.